Sequencing of this T cell receptor beta chain was carried out in a study of cytotoxic CD8 clonotypes in ibrutinib-treated CLL. Study outcomes and limitations: Sustained-remission and progressing patients diverged in sampling times.

Concerning this clone itself: The antigen is unknown.

Deletions cut 1 base from V and 4 bases from J, with 10 bases between. The germline gives CDR1 SGHVS, CDR2 FQNEAQ. The CDR3 extends over 15 amino acids. Sequencing used immunoSEQ multiplex PCR; TCRdb keeps in-frame clones, though not all of them. The data show fewer than 400,000 clones, with about 61% seen just once and roughly 6.7% held by the top ten. The source material was PBMCs, sampled after 36 months of ibrutinib treatment. The genes are TRBV7-8 and TRBJ1-4; D gene uncertain. The TCR comes from a human donor with chronic lymphocytic leukemia. The CDR3 is CASSLVGFGNEKLFF. CDR3 in DNA: TGTGCCAGCAGCTTAGTGGGGTTCGGTAATGAAAAACTGTTTTTT.